This entry is about one T cell receptor (beta chain). Multiple sclerosis controls were treatment-naive patients with stable or active relapsing-remitting disease. This sample was taken from a study of CD8 T cells in Susac syndrome. Germline-derived CDR1 and CDR2 are MNHEY and SMNVEV (reference sequence). Trimming took off 5 bases at V and 0 bases at J, with 11 bases between the two ends. CDR3 length: 14 amino acids. With random hexamers, 0.5 to 1 ug RNA was reverse transcribed. With immunoSEQ multiplex PCR, TCR beta CDR3 was amplified across 54 Vbeta and 13 Jbeta. One entry per CDR3 protein results from TCRdb running MiXCR on the immunoSEQ multiplex PCR reads. The table shows about 200,000 distinct CDR3 sequences, with around 90% occurring only once.

This sequence was found in a human donor with multiple sclerosis. The sequenced sample consisted of CD8+ T cells from PBMCs. This sequence joins TRBV27 and TRBJ2-7; D unclear. The CDR3 nucleotides are TGTGCCAGCAGTCTTATAGAGAGCTCCTACGAGCAGTACTTC. Protein: CASSLIESSYEQYF.